This T cell receptor (beta chain) is from a study of blood T cell repertoires in COVID-19. Study context: Italy, Spain and the United States were the sources of the convalescent and acute COVID-19 samples. PBMCs, B-cell-depleted T cells, or T cells were the source of the cDNA or gDNA that made up the material.

The germline gives CDR1 MGHRA, CDR2 YSYEKL. CDR3 length: 17 residues. V dropped 5 bases and J dropped 0; count of bases not matched to a gene: 10. Per the original methods: Nucleated cell counts were estimated from reference gene primer amplification. Using immunoSEQ multiplex PCR, the repertoire was profiled, and TCRdb retains in-frame clones only, with some absent. The DNA was the basis for D and trimming; V, J and clone size are from that table. The sample holds under 85,000 clones; around 91% are singletons and the top ten take roughly an eighth. Input material: peripheral blood. This chain links TRBV4-1 with TRBJ1-1, with 9 bases that match TRBD1. The TCR sequence derives from a man between 70 and 80 years old with active or convalescent COVID-19. In DNA form, the CDR3 reads TGCGCCAGCAGCGCCAGTCCCGGGACAGGGATGAACACTGAAGCTTTCTTT. Protein product: CASSASPGTGMNTEAFF.